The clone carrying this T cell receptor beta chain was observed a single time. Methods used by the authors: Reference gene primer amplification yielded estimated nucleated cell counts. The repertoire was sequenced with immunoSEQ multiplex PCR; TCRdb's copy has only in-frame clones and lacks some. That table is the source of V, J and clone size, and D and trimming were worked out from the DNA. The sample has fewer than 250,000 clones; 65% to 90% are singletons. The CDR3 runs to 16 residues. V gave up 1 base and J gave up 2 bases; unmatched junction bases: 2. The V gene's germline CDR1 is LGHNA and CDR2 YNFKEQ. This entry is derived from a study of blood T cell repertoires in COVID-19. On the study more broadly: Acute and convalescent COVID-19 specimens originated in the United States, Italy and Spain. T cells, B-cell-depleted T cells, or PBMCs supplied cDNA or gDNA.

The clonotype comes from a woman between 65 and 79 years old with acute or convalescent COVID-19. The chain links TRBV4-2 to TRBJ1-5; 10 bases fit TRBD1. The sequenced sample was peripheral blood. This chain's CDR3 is CASSQGGTGGNQPQHF. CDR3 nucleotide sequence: TGTGCCAGCAGCCAAGGCGGGACAGGGGGCAATCAGCCCCAGCATTTT.